This passage covers 5 T cell receptor beta chains from one sample sequenced in a study of cytomegalovirus exposure and HLA in healthy donors. PCR amplification relied on 60 Vbeta primers (plus 13 Jbeta primers). Profiled with immunoSEQ multiplex PCR; TCRdb holds only in-frame clones, not every one. The table has about 170,000 clones, roughly 67% seen once. The specimen sequenced was PBMCs. These TCRs come from a woman aged 18-29 years in good health and CMV-seropositive.

V gene TRBV23-1 combines with J gene TRBJ2-5, with a possible D match to TRBD2 (6 bases). TRBV23-1 is an open reading frame whose function is uncertain. CDR3 length equals 14 residues. Trimming took off 6 bases at V and 1 base at J, with 12 bases between the two ends. The CDR3 loop is CASSPRGCQETQYF. The CDR3 nucleotides are TGCGCCAGCAGCCCACGGGGGTGCCAAGAGACCCAGTACTTC.

The chain has TRBV7-2 and TRBJ1-2, with 7 nucleotides matching TRBD1. V lost 5 bases to trimming and J lost 7 bases; unmatched junction nucleotides: 10. The CDR3 has 14 residues. The germline gives CDR1 SGHTA, CDR2 FQGNSA. The CDR3 nucleotides read TGTGCCAGCAGCCGCAGAGAGGGGGCGCTTGGCTACACCTTC. Protein sequence: CASSRREGALGYTF.

This clone was seen only a few times. The chain is built from TRBV12-5 and TRBJ1-2; 8 bases fit TRBD1. The V gene end was trimmed by 2 bases and the J gene end by 6 bases; junction bases not matched to a gene: 5. The CDR3 totals 14 residues. Germline CDR1 reads LGHNT; CDR2 reads FRNRAP. The CDR3 bases are TGTGCTAGTGGTTTGCCAGGGGGCGCAGATGGCTACACCTTC. It translates to CASGLPGGADGYTF. Combining the CDR3 with reference TRBV12-5 and TRBJ1-2 gives the whole variable domain DARVTQTPRHKVTEMGQEVTMRCQPILGHNTVFWYRQTMMQGLELLAYFRNRAPLDDSGMPKDRFSAEMPDATLATLKIQPSEPRDSAVYFCASGLPGGADGYTFGSGTRLTVV.

This sequence joins TRBV5-1 and TRBJ2-7; a weak D match, TRBD1 (6 bases). V was pared by 1 base and J by 3 bases, with 14 bases between. CDR1 is SGHRS, CDR2 YFSETQ, per germline. This CDR3 has 15 amino acids. The CDR3 region has the DNA TGCGCCAGCAGCTTGCAGTCGACAGGCCACTACGAGCAGTACTTC. This gives the protein CASSLQSTGHYEQYF.

This rearrangement joins TRBV7-8 to TRBJ2-1; 8 nucleotides line up with TRBD1. This CDR3 spans 18 amino acids. Germline CDR1 is SGHVS and CDR2 is FQNEAQ. V gave up 5 bases and J gave up 0 bases; unmatched junction bases: 12. CDR3 in amino acids: CASSPSPGGVSSYNEQFF. The CDR3 bases are TGTGCCAGCAGCCCTTCTCCAGGGGGCGTTAGCTCCTACAATGAGCAGTTCTTC.